This T cell receptor beta chain is drawn from a study of T-cell memory formation after mild COVID-19. Study summary: TCR clustering was largely donor specific.

Remarks on this clonotype: Its antigen is currently unknown.

The CDR3 consists of 16 residues. Losses at the gene ends were 4 bases for V and 6 bases for J; bases not matched to a gene: 9. Germline V gives CDR1 SGHRS, CDR2 YFSETQ. MiXCR was run by TCRdb on the 5' RACE reads, yielding one entry per CDR3 protein. Of around 500,000 distinct CDR3 sequences listed, 15% to 20% are singletons. Whole-study findings and limits: Clones that shrank (day 15 to 85) were balanced CD4/CD8, whereas later expanders leaned CD4+. Mostly located in CM and EM were contracting CD4+ clones, with contracting CD8+ clones located in EMRA.

This TCR was sampled from an adult woman who had mild COVID-19 (a few samples of this study predate the infection). Cell type and time point are not known. This rearrangement joins TRBV5-1 to TRBJ1-4, with 10 bases fitting TRBD1. What was sequenced was PBMCs or a T cell subset sorted from them (not recorded which). CDR3 in DNA: TGCGCCAGCAGCCCATCGGGACAGGGGTTGGATGAAAAACTGTTTTTT. Translating gives CASSPSGQGLDEKLFF. The variable domain in full, with the rest retrieved from reference TRBV5-1 and TRBJ1-4, is KAGVTQTPRYLIKTRGQQVTLSCSPISGHRSVSWYQQTPGQGLQFLFEYFSETQRNKGNFPGRFSGRQFSNSRSEMNVSTLELGDSALYLCASSPSGQGLDEKLFFGSGTQLSVL.